These 23 T cell receptor beta chains came from one sample sequenced in a study of T cell repertoires in cytomegalovirus infection. The antigens these receptors bind are not known. TCRdb redid the calling of the reads with MiXCR, one entry per CDR3 protein. The profile shows 400,000 to 600,000 distinct CDR3 sequences, under 45% of them singletons. The sequencing here drew on cultured PBMCs, taken from culture after CMV antigen stimulation. The receptor source for this set is a human donor in good health (CMV status not recorded). Some clones in this sample may be carry-over from other donors' samples.

CDR3 nucleotide sequence: TGTGCCTGGAGTGCCGCAGATACGCAGTATTTT. Protein product: CAWSAADTQYF. The chain employs TRBV30 and TRBJ2-3; the D is unclear. Trimming pared 1 base from V and 4 bases from J, leaving 3 bases between. CDR1 and CDR2 from the germline V gene are GTSNPN and SVGIG (reference sequence). The CDR3 spans 11 residues.

In its sample, this clonotype was seen a few times. The rearrangement joins TRBV15 to TRBJ1-4; the D is unclear. This CDR3 has 16 amino acids. The V gene's germline CDR1 is LNHNV and CDR2 YYDKDF (reference sequence). V lost 1 base and J 3 bases, leaving 12 bases between the germline ends. The CDR3 DNA sequence: TGTGCCACCAGCAGAGTCTACTCAGTAGCTAATGAAAAACTGTTTTTT. Translation: CATSRVYSVANEKLFF.

This clonotype was seen more than once but under ten times. This sequence joins TRBV28 and TRBJ1-1; 7 bases align to TRBD1. The CDR3 loop spans 14 amino acids. The ends lost 6 bases at V and 4 bases at J; junction bases unmatched: 8. From germline, CDR1 is MDHEN and CDR2 SYDVKM. For the CDR3, the DNA is TGTGCCAGCAGAGACTACAGGGGTGGCACTGAAGCTTTCTTT. Protein: CASRDYRGGTEAFF.

The genes are TRBV5-1 and TRBJ1-4; a possible D gene is TRBD1 (6 bases). The CDR3 runs to 14 residues. Trimming shortened V by 5 bases and J by 6 bases, and 14 bases separated the two germline ends. The germline CDR1 and CDR2 sequences are SGHRS and YFSETQ. CDR3 residues: CASSYTGRDEKLFF. In DNA form, the CDR3 reads TGCGCCAGCAGTTATACAGGGCGGGATGAAAAACTGTTTTTT.

This sequence joins TRBV6-5 and TRBJ1-2, with D unclear. This CDR3 has 17 residues. Germline V lookup: CDR1 MNHEY, CDR2 SVGAGI. V was pared by 0 bases and J by 0 bases, with 14 bases between. CDR3: CASSYSGSFSANYGYTF. The CDR3 region has the DNA TGTGCCAGCAGTTACTCGGGCAGTTTTTCAGCTAACTATGGCTACACCTTC.

In its sample, this clonotype was seen once. V usage is TRBV19 and J usage is TRBJ2-3, with D possibly called TRBD1 or TRBD2 (5 bases each). V lost 3 bases and J lost 1, with 14 bases in between. The CDR3 sequence is 16 residues long. Germline assignment: CDR1 LNHDA and CDR2 SQIVND (reference sequence). CDR3 loop: CASSINPGAGTDTQYF. The CDR3 DNA reads as TGTGCCAGTAGTATCAATCCCGGGGCCGGCACAGATACGCAGTATTTT.

The V and J genes are TRBV4-2 and TRBJ2-1; D is unresolved. V was cut by 3 bases and J by 5 bases, with 14 bases left in between. Germline V gives CDR1 LGHNA, CDR2 YNFKEQ. The CDR3 length is 15 residues. The DNA for the CDR3 is TGTGCCAGCAGCCAGGCACTGATGGGGAACAATGAGCAGTTCTTC. Translated: CASSQALMGNNEQFF.

V is TRBV7-4 and J is TRBJ2-7, with TRBD2 identical over 7 bases. CDR3 length: 14 residues. The germline V gene encodes CDR1 SGHVT and CDR2 SQSDAQ. V was clipped by 3 bases and J by 2 bases; unmatched bases: 4. CDR3 sequence: CASSFTSEAYEQYF. Here the CDR3 DNA reads TGTGCCAGCAGCTTCACTAGCGAGGCCTACGAGCAGTACTTC.

V and J are TRBV4-3 and TRBJ2-3, with 11 bases matching TRBD2. Germline V gene sequence: CDR1 LGHNA, CDR2 YSLEER. This CDR3 region has 15 residues. With 4 bases clipped from V and 4 bases from J, the junction kept 4 bases outside the gene matches. CDR3 residues: CASSPTSGSSDTQYF. In DNA, the CDR3 is TGCGCCAGCAGCCCTACTAGCGGGAGCTCAGATACGCAGTATTTT.

The chain has TRBV6-6 and TRBJ2-7, with 10 bases lining up with TRBD2. There are 13 residues in the CDR3. Trimming cost V 5 bases and J 5 bases; bases outside gene matches: 3. Germline values: CDR1 MNHNY, CDR2 SVGAGI (reference sequence). This chain's CDR3 is CASSGTSVHEQYF. The CDR3 DNA reads as TGTGCCAGCAGTGGGACTAGCGTCCACGAGCAGTACTTC.

This clonotype was recorded at least ten times. The rearrangement joins TRBV7-2 to TRBJ1-2, with a tentative D call TRBD1 (6 bases). Deletions cut 5 bases from V and 7 bases from J, with 17 bases between. Germline CDR1 and CDR2: SGHTA and FQGNSA. The length of the CDR3 is 14 residues. The CDR3 loop reads CASSLTGKPGGYTF. DNA of the CDR3: TGTGCCAGCAGCCTAACAGGGAAACCAGGTGGCTACACCTTC.

Turning to this clonotype: The junction departs from the called germline gene at one end, perhaps through a read error. The CDR3 DNA reads as TGTGCCAGCAGCCCGGGGGAAATCACCTACCAGCAGTACTTC. This codes for CASSPGEITYQQYF. This chain links TRBV2 with TRBJ2-7; TRBD2 might be the D (6 bases). Germline V CDR1 and CDR2: SNHLY, FYNNEI. The CDR3 loop spans 14 amino acids.

V gene TRBV11-2 combines with J gene TRBJ2-7; D is ambiguous. CDR3 size: 12 residues. The germline gives CDR1 SGHAT, CDR2 FQNNGV. V lost 2 bases, J lost 8 bases, and 10 bases lay in between. The CDR3 bases are TGTGCCAGCAGCTTAAGGACCCACCAGCAGTACTTC. Protein: CASSLRTHQQYF.

This clonotype was observed a handful of times. This rearrangement joins TRBV7-6 to TRBJ2-1, with TRBD1 identical over 7 bases. Losses at the gene ends were 1 base for V and 5 bases for J; bases not matched to a gene: 11. The V gene's germline CDR1 is SGHVS and CDR2 FNYEAQ. The CDR3 length is 17 residues. CDR3 loop: CASSLGPLDRADNEQFF. The CDR3 DNA reads as TGTGCCAGCAGCTTAGGGCCTTTAGACAGGGCGGACAATGAGCAGTTCTTC.

The rearrangement uses TRBV27 and TRBJ2-7; 8 nucleotides agree with TRBD2. The V and J ends lost 3 bases and 2 bases, in that order; junction bases with no gene match: 9. Germline CDR1 reads MNHEY; CDR2 reads SMNVEV (reference sequence). This CDR3 region has 16 residues. This CDR3 reads CASSFGRAGGTYEQYF. The CDR3, as DNA: TGTGCCAGCAGTTTCGGACGGGCGGGAGGTACCTACGAGCAGTACTTC.

This clonotype was seen only a few times. This chain connects TRBV7-2 to TRBJ2-1; D is possibly TRBD1 (5 bases). Looked up from germline, CDR1 is SGHTA and CDR2 is FQGNSA. The CDR3 is 17 amino acids. The ends were cut back, 4 bases at V and 8 bases at J, with 24 bases in the middle. The CDR3 sequence: CASSSPGGHRLMDEQFF. As DNA, the CDR3 is TGTGCCAGCAGCTCCCCCGGTGGACACCGGTTGATGGATGAGCAGTTCTTC.

The J gene is TRBJ1-1, the V gene TRBV28; D unresolved. CDR1 is MDHEN and CDR2 is SYDVKM in the germline V gene. V was cut by 7 bases and J by 3 bases, with 9 bases left in between. The CDR3 spans 12 residues. Here the CDR3 reads CASTRPDTEAFF. CDR3 sequence (DNA): TGTGCCAGCACCCGACCTGACACTGAAGCTTTCTTT.

This clonotype has just a few counts. The V and J genes are TRBV11-2 and TRBJ2-7, with D perhaps matching TRBD2 (6 bases). This CDR3 is built from 16 residues. Germline V CDR1 and CDR2: SGHAT, FQNNGV. Trimming left V 7 bases short and J 0 bases short, with 19 bases between. The CDR3, as DNA: TGTGCCAGCATTCTGGAGCCGGCGGGATCCTCCTACGAGCAGTACTTC. Translating gives CASILEPAGSSYEQYF.

The chain has TRBV7-8 and TRBJ2-2; the D is unclear. The CDR3 runs to 15 residues. V lost 0 bases and J 4 bases, leaving 9 bases between the germline ends. Germline-derived CDR1 and CDR2 are SGHVS and FQNEAQ. The CDR3 nucleotides are TGTGCCAGCAGCTTAGCGAGGTGGGGCACCGGGGAGCTGTTTTTT. Protein sequence: CASSLARWGTGELFF.

V is TRBV7-2 and J is TRBJ2-1, with D maybe TRBD1 (6 bases). V lost 4 bases and J lost 5, with 12 bases in between. CDR1 and CDR2 from the germline V gene are SGHTA and FQGNSA. CDR3 length equals 14 residues. The CDR3 loop is CASSSRQVNNEQFF. In DNA form, the CDR3 reads TGTGCCAGCAGCTCGAGACAGGTTAACAATGAGCAGTTCTTC.

This chain connects TRBV7-6 to TRBJ1-1; 9 positions match TRBD1. Germline V gene sequence: CDR1 SGHVS, CDR2 FNYEAQ. The CDR3 sequence is 15 residues long. The V segment lost 6 bases and the J segment 4 bases; nucleotides outside the gene matches: 9. The CDR3, as DNA: TGTGCCAGCAGATTAACAGGGGGCCTTGGCACTGAAGCTTTCTTT. It codes for CASRLTGGLGTEAFF. Supplemented by reference TRBV7-6 and TRBJ1-1, the full variable domain reads GAGVSQSPRYKVTKRGQDVALRCDPISGHVSLYWYRQALGQGPEFLTYFNYEAQQDKSGLPNDRFSAERPEGSISTLTIQRTEQRDSAMYRCASRLTGGLGTEAFFGQGTRLTVV.

The chain combines TRBV10-3 with TRBJ2-1, with a tentative D call TRBD1 (5 bases). Germline lookup yields CDR1 ENHRY and CDR2 SYGVKD. Deletions cut 11 bases from V and 6 bases from J, with 11 bases between. The CDR3 extends over 11 amino acids. The CDR3 nucleotides read TGTGCCGCCAGGGTGGGCAATGAGCAGTTCTTC. This sequence encodes CAARVGNEQFF.

CDR3 loop: CASRPGQGLEQYF. The CDR3 coding sequence is TGTGCCAGCAGACCGGGACAGGGCCTCGAGCAGTACTTC. The V call is TRBV12-3 or TRBV12-4, the J call TRBJ2-7; TRBD1 matches 9 bases. CDR3 length: 13 amino acids. The V and J ends lost 6 bases and 6 bases, in that order; junction bases with no gene match: 6.